These T cell receptor beta chains were read from a single sample in a study of CD8 T cells in Susac syndrome. In TCRdb, the immunoSEQ multiplex PCR reads were re-called with MiXCR into one record per CDR3 protein. Counted here are 200,000 or so distinct CDR3 sequences, 90% to 95% occurring once; the ten biggest clones make up 0.093%. What was sequenced was CD4+ T cells from PBMCs. The receptors originated from a human donor with multiple sclerosis. Each CDR3 is given with its conserved first and last residue. A D gene is named only where the DNA matches it firmly. Where a row states a size, it is once, few, many or the class of an expanded clone; other rows omit it.

j_gene,len,abundance,v_gene,d_gene,CDR3aa,CDR3nt
TRBJ1-2,15,.,TRBV29-1,.,CSVRDFGPYNYGYTF,TGCAGCGTTAGGGACTTCGGCCCTTATAACTATGGCTACACCTTC
TRBJ2-7,12,.,TRBV7-9,TRBD2,CASSLGGSEQYF,TGTGCCAGCAGCTTGGGGGGGTCCGAGCAGTACTTC
TRBJ2-3,17,.,TRBV7-9,TRBD2,CASSSGLAGGRTDTQYF,TGTGCCAGCAGCTCGGGACTAGCGGGAGGGCGGACAGATACGCAGTATTTT
TRBJ2-5,13,.,TRBV27,.,CASGGRTWGAQYF,TGTGCCAGCGGGGGACGGACATGGGGGGCCCAGTACTTC
TRBJ2-2,15,.,TRBV5-6,.,CASSLVRNPPGELFF,TGTGCCAGCAGCCTCGTCAGGAATCCCCCCGGGGAGCTGTTTTTT
TRBJ1-2,14,once,TRBV3-1,.,CASSQAARGVGYTF,TGTGCCAGCAGCCAAGCAGCCCGCGGGGTAGGCTACACCTTC
TRBJ1-3,14,.,TRBV2,.,CASSLQGSGNTIYF,TGTGCCAGCAGTCTACAGGGTTCTGGAAACACCATATATTTT
TRBJ1-1,13,few,TRBV7-8,.,CASSLAESTEAFF,TGTGCCAGCAGCTTAGCGGAAAGCACTGAAGCTTTCTTT
TRBJ2-1,13,.,TRBV10-3,.,CAISERAGNEQFF,TGTGCCATCAGTGAGCGGGCGGGCAATGAGCAGTTCTTC
TRBJ1-4,14,.,TRBV20-1,.,CSAREGWSNEKLFF,TGCAGTGCTAGAGAAGGATGGAGTAATGAAAAACTGTTTTTT
TRBJ2-5,13,.,TRBV7-2,.,CASSLGQKETQYF,TGTGCCAGCAGCTTAGGGCAGAAAGAGACCCAGTACTTC
TRBJ2-7,14,once,TRBV6-2/TRBV6-3,TRBD2,CASSYAAGEDEQYF,TGTGCCAGCAGTTACGCGGCGGGAGAGGACGAGCAGTACTTC
TRBJ1-1,14,.,TRBV23-1,.,CASSQPTENTEAFF,TGCGCCAGCAGTCAACCAACAGAGAACACTGAAGCTTTCTTT
TRBJ2-7,14,.,TRBV20-1,.,CSAEPNSGTYEQYF,TGCAGTGCTGAGCCGAATAGCGGTACCTACGAGCAGTACTTC
TRBJ1-5,15,.,TRBV5-6,.,CASSKTEYSNQPQHF,TGTGCCAGCAGCAAGACAGAGTATAGCAATCAGCCCCAGCATTTT
TRBJ2-7,15,.,TRBV14,TRBD2,CASSLGLAGAGEQYF,TGTGCCAGCAGCCTTGGACTAGCGGGAGCGGGGGAGCAGTACTTC
TRBJ2-3,12,few,TRBV18,.,CASSLAGDTQYF,TGTGCCAGCTCACTCGCCGGGGATACGCAGTATTTT
TRBJ1-1,13,.,TRBV20-1,.,CSASQVGVTEAFF,TGCAGTGCCTCACAGGTGGGGGTGACTGAAGCTTTCTTT
TRBJ1-5,12,.,TRBV19,.,CASSIRAQPQHF,TGTGCCAGTAGTATAAGGGCTCAGCCCCAGCATTTT
TRBJ2-1,13,.,TRBV27,.,CASSWGLSNEQFF,TGTGCCAGCAGTTGGGGCCTTAGCAATGAGCAGTTCTTC
TRBJ2-1,15,.,TRBV25-1,.,CASTHAESGLPEQFF,TGTGCCAGCACTCACGCGGAATCGGGGCTACCTGAGCAGTTCTTC
TRBJ2-3,11,.,TRBV3-1,.,CASSQTSTQYF,TGTGCCAGCAGTCAGACTAGTACGCAGTATTTT
TRBJ1-2,13,.,TRBV29-1,TRBD1,CSAELGTGDGYTF,TGCAGCGCCGAACTGGGGACAGGGGATGGCTACACCTTC
TRBJ1-2,14,once,TRBV29-1,TRBD1,CITLGTGLKDGYTF,TGCATCACGTTGGGGACAGGCCTTAAGGATGGCTACACCTTC
TRBJ1-1,13,once,TRBV7-9,.,CASSLGALGEAFF,TGTGCCAGCAGCTTGGGGGCTCTGGGAGAAGCTTTCTTT
TRBJ1-2,13,.,TRBV27,.,CASTPSLGYGYTF,TGTGCCAGCACTCCCAGTTTAGGCTATGGCTACACCTTC
TRBJ1-2,16,once,TRBV7-9,.,CASSLSSRQVPVRYTF,TGTGCCAGCAGCTTGAGTTCGAGACAGGTCCCGGTACGCTACACCTTC
TRBJ2-1,14,.,TRBV18,TRBD2,CASSSTSPQNEQFF,TGTGCCAGCTCGTCGACTAGCCCCCAGAATGAGCAGTTCTTC
TRBJ1-3,12,.,TRBV29-1,.,CSAGSSGNTIYF,TGCAGCGCCGGCAGCTCTGGAAACACCATATATTTT
TRBJ2-4,14,.,TRBV7-6,TRBD1,CASSPGGAGNIQYF,TGTGCCAGCAGCCCAGGGGGCGCTGGGAACATTCAGTACTTC
TRBJ1-2,14,.,TRBV3-1,TRBD1,CASSLRGDSYGYTF,TGTGCCAGCAGCCTCCGGGGGGACAGCTATGGCTACACCTTC
TRBJ2-7,15,once,TRBV12-3/TRBV12-4,.,CASSLARQFGYEQYF,TGTGCCAGCAGTTTAGCCCGACAGTTTGGCTACGAGCAGTACTTC
TRBJ2-5,15,.,TRBV20-1,TRBD1,CSASDRDRGQETQYF,TGCAGTGCTAGTGACAGGGACAGGGGACAGGAGACCCAGTACTTC
TRBJ2-5,16,.,TRBV9,TRBD1,CASSPTGTGLGETQYF,TGTGCCAGCAGCCCGACGGGGACAGGTCTGGGAGAGACCCAGTACTTC
TRBJ2-2,14,.,TRBV19,.,CASSTEVATGELFF,TGTGCCAGTAGCACAGAAGTAGCCACCGGGGAGCTGTTTTTT
TRBJ2-1,12,.,TRBV5-1,.,CASSRAYNEQFF,TGCGCCAGCAGCCGGGCCTACAATGAGCAGTTCTTC
TRBJ2-7,14,.,TRBV7-9,.,CASTKDSPLLEQYF,TGTGCCAGCACCAAGGACAGTCCTCTGCTGGAGCAGTACTTC
TRBJ1-1,10,.,TRBV29-1,.,CSVLNTEAFF,TGCAGCGTCCTGAACACTGAAGCTTTCTTT
TRBJ2-3,14,.,TRBV24-1,.,CATSLDGTSDTQYF,TGTGCCACTTCACTCGACGGGACATCGGATACGCAGTATTTT
TRBJ2-1,17,.,TRBV9,TRBD2,CASSVGALAGSPNEQFF,TGTGCCAGCAGCGTAGGAGCCCTAGCGGGCTCCCCCAATGAGCAGTTCTTC